This T cell receptor (beta chain) was recorded in a study of shared clonotypes between healthy human individuals (dated by TCRdb to 2020 to 2022). Regarding the complete study: A few men and a couple of women, aged 18 to 49 years, made up the cohort. To estimate repertoire size and how much clonotype sharing occurs between individuals, the study deeply sequenced the blood TCR repertoires of several healthy adults. To increase sequencing depth and limit assay-specific biases, TCR repertoire library preparation and sequencing were carried out by different laboratories using diverse techniques. Between about 0.9 and 9 billion PBMCs per donor were obtained by leukapheresis. For each donor, CD4 naive and CD4 memory were each run on three plates, CD8 naive on two plates, and CD8 memory on one plate.

The paper as a whole reports these results and caveats: Rarefaction of sorted-subset datasets indicated incomplete sequencing despite the large sequencing depth. Based on pairwise subsampling, the degree of clonotype sharing among donors was expected to be affected by sequencing depth. Only blood was sampled, and tissue TCR repertoires likely differ from those in blood. Compared with non-shared clonotypes, clonotypes shared by all four sorted-subset donors had higher generation probabilities. Estimated clonotype richness was generally larger for naive than for memory subsets. About 4.5% of naive CD4, roughly 3.5% of naive CD8, roughly 2.4% of memory CD4, and around 0.42% of memory CD8 clonotypes were shared across a few donors. The small number of donors limited the genetic and exposure-history diversity represented.

TCR CDR3 regions were amplified from genomic DNA by multiplex PCR using the deep immunoSEQ assay. Extracted genomic DNA from each cell subset was distributed evenly across all wells of several immunoSEQ 96-well plates, and each plate was treated as a replicate. For sorted subsets, each replicate PCR was loaded with roughly 0.2 ug genomic DNA, equivalent to about 30,000 T cell genomes. Purified libraries were quantified with a Qubit 3.0 fluorometer, sized on a Bioanalyzer 2100, and re-quantified with the KAPA Library Quantification kit. Every immunoSEQ 96-well plate was sequenced on a dedicated single-read 150-cycle Illumina NextSeq 550 flow cell. The study's own analysis went as follows. Because the immunoSEQ output included only junctional sequences and no quality scores, the filtering could not be the same as the filtering used for full-length reads. Sequences were annotated with PyIR, a Python wrapper for IgBLAST v1.9, and V/J genes and CDR3 were assigned using IMGT germline references. Reads were removed for weak V/J assignments (E-value above 1e-6), missing CDR3, stop codons, out-of-frame junctions, or ambiguous translated residues. V3J clonotypes were defined as sequences sharing an identical inferred V gene, J gene, and CDR3 amino acid sequence. To compute the percentage overlap between repertoires, the number of shared unique clonotypes was divided by the size of the smaller repertoire. Repertoire richness was assessed with RTK rarefaction, the Chao1 estimator, and Recon v2.1 estimates of unobserved clonotypes. For all TCRbeta clonotypes obtained by the gDNA method from a few donors, generation probabilities were computed with OLGA. The table comes from immuneACCESS by way of TCRdb, which keeps in-frame sequences with V and J called. Part of the clones is missing from these tables; in studies checked, under half for an unresolved V gene and the rest for unknown reasons. The V and J calls and clone size are taken from that table; D and trimming were inferred from the DNA. Recorded for this sample are under 2.5 million clones; about nine tenths of them occurred a single time. More than 0.35% of the sample lies in the top ten.

Turning to this clone: The antigen it recognizes is unknown. Base-call qualities are not available, and no considerably larger clone is one nucleotide away.

The donors were healthy, HIV-negative adults with no recently reported acute infections or vaccinations. All donors were Caucasian adults living in Nashville, Tennessee, USA. CD4+ T cells were enriched by magnetic negative selection; naive cells were then positively selected on CD45RA, and the negative fraction formed the memory subset. Blood was collected by leukapheresis, and PBMCs were isolated by Ficoll-Histopaque density gradient centrifugation and then cryopreserved in liquid nitrogen vapor phase. Purity and quantity of every magnetically sorted T cell population were checked by analytical flow cytometry. Genomic DNA was isolated from every sorted fraction and measured by UV absorbance on a Nanodrop 2000c. The sequenced material came from naive CD4+ T cells from PBMCs. This specimen's cell subset or site label, per the study, means: CD45RA+ positively selected. This receptor was taken from a man aged 18 to 30 in good health. Some clones in this sample may be carry-over from other donors' samples.

The bases are TGTGCCAGCAGCTTAGAGGGAGGGGGATACTATGGCTACACCTTC. This yields the protein CASSLEGGGYYGYTF. The V and J genes are TRBV7-9 and TRBJ1-2, and perhaps TRBD1 as D gene, on 6 matching bases. In the germline V gene (reference sequence), CDR1 corresponds to SEHNR and CDR2 to FQNEAQ. Reading from cysteine to phenylalanine, the CDR3 counts 15 amino acids. Of all the DNA, just the CDR3 is kept, 45 bases in frame from base 1. Trimming at the junction amounts to 1 base on V and 3 bases on J, and the germline ends lie 12 bases apart.